Listed here is a single T cell receptor beta chain. The antigen remains unidentified. This CDR3 contains 15 residues. Germline V gene sequence: CDR1 MNHNY, CDR2 SVGAGI (reference sequence). Trimming took 2 bases from V and 3 from J, leaving 14 bases between them. The sample belongs to a study of shared clonotypes between healthy human individuals. Findings and limits, study-wide: Rarefaction demonstrated incomplete sorted-subset sequencing despite large depth. The study sampled only blood, and tissue repertoires likely differ.

TCRdb's table, derived via immunoSEQ multiplex PCR, lists solely in-frame clones and lacks some. Of more than 2,000,000 clones in the sample, 80% to 95% were seen once. Those who donated were healthy HIV-negative adults, with no recent acute infections or vaccinations reported. The study drew all its donors from Caucasian adults living in Nashville, Tennessee. The V and J genes are TRBV6-6 and TRBJ2-7; D possibly corresponds to TRBD1 (5 bases). This TCR was recovered from a man between 18 and 29 years old in good health. Some clones in this sample may be carry-over from other donors' samples. The source material was naive CD4+ T cells from PBMCs. Subset of the sample: CD45RA+ positively selected. CDR3 region: CASSYESPRGYEQYF. The CDR3 DNA reads TGTGCCAGCAGTTACGAGAGTCCAAGGGGCTACGAGCAGTACTTC.